This T cell receptor beta chain is drawn from a study of regulatory T cells in long-lasting Graves disease. Building of the TCR beta libraries involved iRepertoire HTBI primers and Arm-PCR of CDR3 regions. A single record per CDR3 protein comes from TCRdb applying MiXCR to the multiplex PCR reads. The sample lists 400,000 to 500,000 distinct CDR3 sequences; about a sixth were seen once. Time point defined: newly diagnosed GD, antithyroid drugs for less than 3 months. From PBMCs, RNA was extracted and then used to make the TCR library. These data also formed part of another study, on T cells in Graves' hyperthyroidism and ophthalmopathy. That work contributes: It was considered stable Graves' hyperthyroidism when ophthalmopathy did not progress within 18 months.

This TCR came from a woman under 30 with Graves disease. The sample consisted of peripheral blood mononuclear cells (PBMCs), taken at new diagnosis, from a patient treated with antithyroid drugs.

Written as DNA, the CDR3 is TGTGCCAGCAGTTTGGGACTAGCGGAGGGAGATACGCAGTATTTT. This gives the protein CASSLGLAEGDTQYF. The V and J genes are TRBV6-2 or TRBV6-3 and TRBJ2-3; TRBD2 matches at 11 bases. V gave up 4 bases and J gave up 5 bases; unmatched junction bases: 5. The CDR3 covers 15 residues. Germline lookup yields CDR1 MNHEY and CDR2 SVGEGT.